These T cell receptor beta chains were read from a single sample in a study of metastatic and nonmetastatic thyroid tumors. Via MiXCR, TCRdb re-called the PCR reads. The table lists about 47,000 clones, 24% of them singletons. Material: blood. The source is a male donor with papillary thyroid cancer or a benign thyroid nodule (not recorded which). Some clones in this sample may be carry-over from other donors' samples. Each CDR3 is given with its conserved first and last residue. Each record gives: clone size, V gene, J gene, D gene, CDR3 DNA, CDR3 protein. A D gene is named only where the DNA matches it firmly. Expanded clones are given a class, and other clones once, few, many or no size at all.

many	TRBV20-1	TRBJ2-1	-	TGCAGTGCTAGAAGCCTGGACAATGAGCAGTTCTTC	CSARSLDNEQFF
-	TRBV3-1	TRBJ1-5	TRBD1	TGTGCCAGCAGCCCCACCCTCTCAGGGGGCCGTCAGCCCCAGCATTTT	CASSPTLSGGRQPQHF
-	TRBV20-1	TRBJ2-4	TRBD2	TGCAGTGCGACCGGACTAGCGGGAGTAAGAGCCAAAAACATTCAGTACTTC	CSATGLAGVRAKNIQYF
-	TRBV6-2/TRBV6-3	TRBJ1-6	-	TGTGCCAGCAGTTACTCGATCATTAGGGGTCCAGATTCACCCCTCCACTTT	CASSYSIIRGPDSPLHF
-	TRBV27	TRBJ2-7	-	TGTGCCAGCAGCCGGGCAGGGAGCTCCTACGAGCAGTACTTC	CASSRAGSSYEQYF
many	TRBV5-6	TRBJ1-4	TRBD1	TGTGCCAGCAGCAGAAAGACAGGGTTATCTGCAACTAATGAAAAACTGTTTTTT	CASSRKTGLSATNEKLFF
many	TRBV15	TRBJ1-1	-	TGTGCCACCAGCAGCAATGTAGGCACTGAAGCTTTCTTT	CATSSNVGTEAFF
-	TRBV9	TRBJ2-3	-	TGTGCCAGCATCGTAGTCGGGGGCTCAGATACGCAGTATTTT	CASIVVGGSDTQYF
-	TRBV14	TRBJ2-1	-	TGTGCCAGCAGCCAAGAGCCGGGCCCCTACAATGAGCAGTTCTTC	CASSQEPGPYNEQFF
many	TRBV2	TRBJ1-1	TRBD1	TGTGCCAGCACGATACAGGGGAGGTCGACTGAAGCTTTCTTT	CASTIQGRSTEAFF
many	TRBV20-1	TRBJ1-2	-	TGCAGTGCTAGGAGGGGAGAACATTTCTATGGCTACACCTTC	CSARRGEHFYGYTF
many	TRBV7-8	TRBJ2-7	-	TGTGCCAGCAGCCTAGTGACCGAGCAGTACTTC	CASSLVTEQYF
many	TRBV27	TRBJ2-1	TRBD2	TGTGCCAGCAGTTTAGGGGCGGGAGGGTTCAATGAGCAGTTCTTC	CASSLGAGGFNEQFF
-	TRBV6-1	TRBJ1-2	-	TGTGCCAGCAGTCCACACAGGGATGGCTACACCTTC	CASSPHRDGYTF
many	TRBV30	TRBJ2-1	-	TGTGCCTGGAGCGAGTTCGGACGCGGGTACAATGAGCAGTTCTTC	CAWSEFGRGYNEQFF
-	TRBV20-1	TRBJ2-2	TRBD2	TGCAGTGCTAGAGGCGGGAGGGCCCCTCACGTCGGGGAGCTGTTTTTT	CSARGGRAPHVGELFF
medium-sized	TRBV6-1	TRBJ2-7	-	TGTGCCAGCTCTAAAGGGGCCCACGATGAGCAGTACTTC	CASSKGAHDEQYF
once	TRBV5-4	TRBJ2-7	-	TGTGCCAGCAGCTCTGGACAGTTTAGGAACGAGCAGTACTTC	CASSSGQFRNEQYF
many	TRBV15	TRBJ2-7	-	TGTGCCACCAGCAGACCTCGGGCTGGAGTCTCCGAGCAGTACTTC	CATSRPRAGVSEQYF
-	TRBV20-1	TRBJ2-3	TRBD2	TGCAGTGTTCTAAAGCGGGAGGGCACAGATACGCAGTATTTT	CSVLKREGTDTQYF
few	TRBV27	TRBJ2-5	TRBD2	TGTGCCAGCAGATTATGGGGGGGGGACCAAGAGACCCAGTACTTC	CASRLWGGDQETQYF
few	TRBV13	TRBJ1-1	TRBD1	TGTGCCAGCAGCTACTGGACAGGGGGCGCGTTTTTGAACACTGAAGCTTTCTTT	CASSYWTGGAFLNTEAFF
few	TRBV6-1	TRBJ1-6	-	TGTGCCAGCAGAACGCCCGGATACAATTCACCCCTCCACTTT	CASRTPGYNSPLHF
-	TRBV30	TRBJ2-7	TRBD1	TGTGCCTGGAGTGTAGACGGGACAGATCTAGACGAGCAGTACTTC	CAWSVDGTDLDEQYF
many	TRBV27	TRBJ2-7	TRBD1	TGTGCCAGCAGTTTAGGACAGGGGGCTATCTACGAGCAGTACTTC	CASSLGQGAIYEQYF
many	TRBV11-3	TRBJ2-3	-	TGTGCCAGCACCCCAGGGGGCCAGGGAGGGTACACAGATACGCAGTATTTT	CASTPGGQGGYTDTQYF
few	TRBV12-3/TRBV12-4	TRBJ2-1	-	TGTGCCAGCAGGGTGTCACAGACCTACAATGAGCAGTTCTTC	CASRVSQTYNEQFF
-	TRBV3-1	TRBJ1-2	-	TGTGCCAGCAGCCAAGTTGGGGAAGGTCAAGGCTACACCTTC	CASSQVGEGQGYTF
-	TRBV25-1	TRBJ2-5	-	TGTGCCAGCAGTGAACGGTCCCGTGAGACCCAGTACTTC	CASSERSRETQYF
many	TRBV18	TRBJ1-1	-	TGTGCCAGCTCACCACCCCAGGGACCGGGCACTGAAGCTTTCTTT	CASSPPQGPGTEAFF
-	TRBV9	TRBJ1-2	-	TGTGCCAGCCCCGTTATAAGGGACGGGTATGGCTACACCTTC	CASPVIRDGYGYTF
-	TRBV20-1	TRBJ2-1	TRBD2	TGCAGTGCTTCGGGGCTAGCGGCCTACAATGAGCAGTTCTTC	CSASGLAAYNEQFF
many	TRBV5-1	TRBJ2-3	TRBD2	TGCGCCAGCAGCTCCTCGAGCGGGGCTTGGGATACGCAGTATTTT	CASSSSSGAWDTQYF
-	TRBV30	TRBJ1-1	-	TGTGCCTGGAAGGTATCAGTGAACACTGAAGCTTTCTTT	CAWKVSVNTEAFF
-	TRBV20-1	TRBJ2-4	-	TGCAGTGCCCGGCGCAGCGGCGAAACCAAAAACATTCAGTACTTC	CSARRSGETKNIQYF
-	TRBV19	TRBJ2-3	-	TGTGCCAGTAGTATTCCCCAGACATCCACAGATACGCAGTATTTT	CASSIPQTSTDTQYF
many	TRBV6-2/TRBV6-3	TRBJ2-6	-	TGTGCCAGCAGTTCTAACCCCTTCCAGCTCAGGTCTGGGGCCAACGTCCTGACTTTC	CASSSNPFQLRSGANVLTF
many	TRBV20-1	TRBJ1-2	-	TGCAGTGCTAGAGATCTGTCAGGGGCTGGCTATGGCTACACCTTC	CSARDLSGAGYGYTF
many	TRBV11-2	TRBJ2-1	TRBD2	TGTGCCAGTGGGGCGAGGCTAGCGGGAGTCGAGCAGTTCTTC	CASGARLAGVEQFF